This T cell receptor (beta chain) stems from a study of cytomegalovirus exposure and HLA in healthy donors. Study-wide results and limits: The classifier was said to identify cytomegalovirus status with high specificity and sensitivity.

Here immunoSEQ multiplex PCR was the method, and the copy in TCRdb shows in-frame clones only, minus some. The sample lists roughly 150,000 clones; around 89% were seen once. As concerns this clone: Its antigen is currently unknown.

V gave up 4 bases and J gave up 4 bases; unmatched junction bases: 4. CDR3 length: 15 amino acids. Germline V lookup: CDR1 SGHNT, CDR2 YYREEE (reference sequence). The sequence came from a man younger than 35 in good health and CMV-seronegative. This rearrangement joins TRBV5-4 to TRBJ1-3; 11 nucleotides match TRBD1. The sequencing sample was made of PBMCs. In DNA form, the CDR3 reads TGTGCCAGCAGCGCGGACAGGGGGCTAGGAAACACCATATATTTT. Its protein product is CASSADRGLGNTIYF.